The 3 T cell receptor beta chains below come from one sample, sequenced in a study of Graves' ophthalmopathy and Graves' hyperthyroidism. Amplification from RNA transcripts yielded the TCR beta CDR3 regions. RT-PCR in the first round used HTBI primers; a second-round multiplex PCR followed. TCRdb ran MiXCR on the multiplex PCR reads and lists one entry per CDR3 protein. The sample holds about 700,000 distinct CDR3 sequences, roughly 40% seen once. Sequenced material: peripheral blood. Every receptor here comes from an adult man with Graves' ophthalmopathy.

The CDR3 DNA is TGTGCCAGTAGTATCCTAACAGAGAACACTGAAGCTTTCTTT. This gives the protein CASSILTENTEAFF. V gene TRBV19 combines with J gene TRBJ1-1; unclear D gene. The CDR3 is made up of 14 amino acids. Germline V CDR1 and CDR2: LNHDA, SQIVND (reference sequence). Between the trimmed V and J ends, which lost 3 bases and 1 base, there was a span of 9 bases.

This chain links TRBV7-9 with TRBJ1-2; D not certain. Germline V lookup: CDR1 SEHNR, CDR2 FQNEAQ (reference sequence). The length of the CDR3 is 10 residues. Deletions cut 5 bases from V and 7 bases from J, with 5 bases between. The CDR3: CASSDVGYTF. For the CDR3, the DNA is TGTGCCAGCAGCGACGTTGGCTACACCTTC.

For this clonotype: A read error may explain this, as a much larger clone is one base away. The chain links TRBV2 to TRBJ2-7, with 8 bases that match TRBD1. The CDR3 length is 13 residues. CDR1 and CDR2 from the germline V gene are SNHLY and FYNNEI. In DNA form, the CDR3 reads TGTGTCAGCAAGGACAGGGAGTTCTACGAGCAGTACTTC. It specifies CVSKDREFYEQYF.